This TCR beta chain emerged from a study of blood T cell repertoires in COVID-19. Participants reported their clinical history, and cohort assignment relied on those reports. Source study methods: Amplification of reference gene primers provided the estimated nucleated cell counts. Sequencing was performed with immunoSEQ multiplex PCR; in TCRdb, only in-frame clones are kept and a portion is missing. V and J calls and clone size are those listed in that table; D and trimming were worked out from the DNA. The sample contains 200,000 or so clones, 65% to 85% of which appear only once. CDR3 length equals 13 residues. V was pared by 0 bases and J by 2 bases, with 5 bases between. CDR1 is LGHNA and CDR2 is YNFKEQ in the germline V gene.

The sequence came from a woman in her thirties or forties with acute COVID-19. The chain links TRBV4-2 to TRBJ2-7; D not certain. The sequenced sample consisted of PBMCs or T cells enriched from blood (not recorded which). As DNA, the CDR3 is TGTGCCAGCAGCCAAGATTTAACCTACGAGCAGTACTTC. The encoded protein is CASSQDLTYEQYF.